The subject of this entry is one T cell receptor (beta chain). Authors' data handling: For nucleated cells, counts were estimated from reference gene primer amplification. TCRdb's copy holds only in-frame clones and misses some; the assay was immunoSEQ multiplex PCR. The V and J calls and clone size are taken from that table; D and trimming were inferred from the DNA. This sample has about 190,000 clones, with about 88% found just once. These data are taken from a study of blood T cell repertoires in COVID-19. Turning to the study itself: Some COVID-19 samples were acute and others convalescent; all came from the United States, Italy and Spain. PBMCs, B-cell-depleted T cells, or T cells were the source of the cDNA or gDNA that made up the material.

The ends were cut back, 5 bases at V and 3 bases at J, with 11 bases in the middle. Per germline, CDR1 SQVTM and CDR2 ANQGSEA. This CDR3 region has 12 residues. This chain connects TRBV29-1 to TRBJ2-7, with D possibly matching TRBD2 (5 bases). Sequencing input: peripheral blood. The TCR was taken from a woman between 40 and 55 years old who had recovered from COVID-19. The DNA of the CDR3 is TGCAGCGTTATTTCAGAGGGCTACGAGCAGTACTTC. Residues: CSVISEGYEQYF.